Listed below are T cell receptor beta chains from one sample, sequenced in a study of blood T cells in healthy people across ages. Using its own MiXCR run on the 5' RACE reads, TCRdb lists one record per CDR3 protein. The sample gives roughly 1.4 million distinct CDR3 sequences, approximately 60% of which show up once; 6.5% to 8.5% is in the top ten. The sequencing input was blood. The receptors come from a man between 18 and 35 years old in good health. CDR3s include the opening cysteine and the closing phenylalanine or tryptophan. Each record gives: clone size, CDR3 length, J gene, D gene, V gene, CDR3 DNA, CDR3 protein. D genes are given only for firm matches. Clone size, where shown, is once, few, many, or a class for clones that have expanded.

>NA|19|TRBJ2-1|NA|TRBV11-2
TGTGCCAGCAGTACCCCGGGACAAGGGAGGGTGGGCTCCTACAATGAGCAGTTCTTC
CASSTPGQGRVGSYNEQFF
>NA|12|TRBJ2-4|NA|TRBV18
TGTGCCAGCTCACCGACTTCGGACATTCAGTACTTC
CASSPTSDIQYF
>NA|21|TRBJ2-2|NA|TRBV24-1
TGTGCCACCAGTGACCCCCACTCTAGGACCGGGGCCCTTTCGAACACCGGGGAGCTGTTTTTT
CATSDPHSRTGALSNTGELFF
>NA|12|TRBJ2-1|NA|TRBV7-9
TGTGCCAGCAGAGCACTCAGGGTTGAGCAGTTCTTC
CASRALRVEQFF
>few|12|TRBJ2-1|TRBD1|TRBV12-3/TRBV12-4
TGTGCCAGCAGTTCCGGACAGGAACCCCAGTTCTTC
CASSSGQEPQFF
>NA|14|TRBJ2-1|NA|TRBV20-1
TGCAGTGCAGAGCTAGGGGGCTCCTACAATGAGCAGTTCTTC
CSAELGGSYNEQFF
>once|13|TRBJ1-3|NA|TRBV28
TGTGCCGGCTACGACAGGTCGGACAACACCATATATTTT
CAGYDRSDNTIYF
>NA|14|TRBJ1-2|NA|TRBV7-2
TGTGCCAGCAGCTTAGCTCTGAGGGATTATGGCTACACCTTC
CASSLALRDYGYTF
>few|13|TRBJ1-5|NA|TRBV15
TGTGCCACCAGCAGAGGACCGCCTGGGCCCCAGCATTTT
CATSRGPPGPQHF
>NA|13|TRBJ2-5|NA|TRBV20-1
TGCAGTGCTCGTGAGGAGACTGGCGGGGCCCAGTACTTC
CSAREETGGAQYF
>few|15|TRBJ2-3|TRBD2|TRBV6-2/TRBV6-3
TGTGCCGCACGACTAGCGGGGAGCCTCACAGATACGCAGTATTTT
CAARLAGSLTDTQYF
>NA|14|TRBJ2-7|NA|TRBV4-1
TGCGCCAGCAGCCTTCCGGGGGCCCGCTACGAGCAGTACTTC
CASSLPGARYEQYF
>NA|15|TRBJ2-7|NA|TRBV4-3
TGCGCCAGCAGCCAAGACAGGGGCCTCTACTACGAGCAGTACTTC
CASSQDRGLYYEQYF
>NA|13|TRBJ2-7|TRBD2|TRBV20-1
TGCAGTGCTAACCCGGGACTAGTTTACGAGCAGTACTTC
CSANPGLVYEQYF
>NA|15|TRBJ2-1|NA|TRBV6-2/TRBV6-3
TGTGCCAGCAGACAACAGGAATTCTCCTACAATGAGCAGTTCTTC
CASRQQEFSYNEQFF
>few|18|TRBJ2-1|NA|TRBV5-1
TGCGCCAGCAGCTTGGTGGTTTTAGGTCAGAATGACTACAATGAGCAGTTCTTC
CASSLVVLGQNDYNEQFF
>few|15|TRBJ2-7|NA|TRBV5-1
TGCGCCAGCAGAGTCGCGGGGCCCCCTAACTACGAGCAGTACTTC
CASRVAGPPNYEQYF
>NA|13|TRBJ2-7|NA|TRBV3-1
TGTGCCAGCAGCAAGAAGGACCCTTACGAGCAGTACTTC
CASSKKDPYEQYF
>many|17|TRBJ2-3|TRBD1|TRBV7-2
TGTGCCAGCAGCTTAAGTCCGACAGGGGGCCACACAGATACGCAGTATTTT
CASSLSPTGGHTDTQYF
>NA|14|TRBJ2-1|TRBD2|TRBV25-1
TGTGCCAGCAGTATGGCGGGAGCTTACAATGAGCAGTTCTTC
CASSMAGAYNEQFF
>few|16|TRBJ2-5|TRBD1|TRBV4-2
TGTGCCAGCAGCCAAACGTCTACAGGGGGCCAAGAGACCCAGTACTTC
CASSQTSTGGQETQYF
>NA|15|TRBJ2-3|NA|TRBV7-2
TGTGCCAGCAGCACCGCGGGTGACTACAAAGATACGCAGTATTTT
CASSTAGDYKDTQYF
>once|12|TRBJ2-7|NA|TRBV15
TGTGCCACCAGCGCGACATTCTACGAGCAGTACTTC
CATSATFYEQYF
>NA|14|TRBJ2-3|NA|TRBV27
TGTGCCAGCAGTTTACTAGAGGGGCCCGATACGCAGTATTTT
CASSLLEGPDTQYF
>NA|15|TRBJ2-5|NA|TRBV11-1
TGTGCCAGCAGCTTAGTCCCCAGGGCGGCGGAGACCCAGTACTTC
CASSLVPRAAETQYF